This T cell receptor beta chain was identified during a study of blood T cell repertoires in COVID-19. At the level of the study: Specimens from acute and convalescent COVID-19 originated in the United States, Italy and Spain. T cells, B-cell-depleted T cells, or PBMCs provided the cDNA or gDNA that served as material.

TCRdb's copy holds only in-frame clones and misses some; the assay was immunoSEQ multiplex PCR. The sample lists approximately 400,000 clones; 70% to 90% were seen once. This clone has just a few counts. The junction had 6 bases not matched to a gene; V was cut back by 6 bases and J by 4 bases. In germline, CDR1 is ENHRY, CDR2 SYGVKD. The CDR3 is 15 amino acids. The V call is TRBV10-3, the J call TRBJ2-5, with TRBD1 identical over 12 bases. Sequencing used peripheral blood. The TCR sequence derives from a man in his forties with acute or convalescent COVID-19. The CDR3 loop reads CAIRAGTGGLETQYF. In DNA form, the CDR3 reads TGTGCCATCAGGGCCGGGACAGGGGGCTTAGAGACCCAGTACTTC.